This T cell receptor (beta chain) was captured in a study of T cell responses to AZD1222 COVID-19 vaccine. This clone was recorded only once. Its antigen remains unknown. Study-wide results and limits: Of spike-specific TCRs, nearly half reportedly target regions left unmutated in variants.

The CDR3 contains 12 residues. Germline V CDR1 and CDR2: SGHAT, FQNNGV. V was pared by 5 bases and J by 6 bases, with 10 bases between. The data were produced by immunoSEQ multiplex PCR, yet TCRdb's version contains in-frame clones alone and is incomplete. The sample holds more than 65,000 clones, roughly 80% seen once. This sequence originates from an adult who received the AZD1222 COVID-19 vaccine. The chain joins TRBV11-2 to TRBJ1-2, with D perhaps matching TRBD1 (5 bases). This material consisted of peripheral blood, taken 28 days after the second AZD1222 dose. CDR3 bases: TGTGCCAGCAGCCTCGAAGGGGATGGCTACACCTTC. Translated, it gives CASSLEGDGYTF.